This T cell receptor beta chain was found in a study of blood T cell repertoires in COVID-19. About the study: Samples representing acute and convalescent COVID-19 were sourced from the United States, Italy and Spain. PBMCs, B-cell-depleted T cells, or T cells provided the cDNA or gDNA that made up the material.

The germline V gene has CDR1 MNHEY and CDR2 SVGAGI. V was pared by 6 bases and J by 1 base, with 12 bases between. CDR3 size: 14 residues. Per the study methods: Nucleated cell counts were estimated from reference gene primer amplification. Data came from immunoSEQ multiplex PCR; TCRdb stores just in-frame clones and leaves some out. V, J and clone size reflect that table, while D and trimming were determined from the DNA. Of hundreds of thousands of clones in the sample, 80% to 85% were seen once. The V gene is TRBV6-5, the J gene TRBJ2-5; possibly TRBD2 for D (5 bases). The specimen sequenced was peripheral blood. This receptor was identified in a woman aged 80 or over with active or convalescent COVID-19. The CDR3 sequence is CASRFRGVQETQYF. The DNA for the CDR3 is TGTGCCAGCAGGTTCCGGGGTGTCCAAGAGACCCAGTACTTC.